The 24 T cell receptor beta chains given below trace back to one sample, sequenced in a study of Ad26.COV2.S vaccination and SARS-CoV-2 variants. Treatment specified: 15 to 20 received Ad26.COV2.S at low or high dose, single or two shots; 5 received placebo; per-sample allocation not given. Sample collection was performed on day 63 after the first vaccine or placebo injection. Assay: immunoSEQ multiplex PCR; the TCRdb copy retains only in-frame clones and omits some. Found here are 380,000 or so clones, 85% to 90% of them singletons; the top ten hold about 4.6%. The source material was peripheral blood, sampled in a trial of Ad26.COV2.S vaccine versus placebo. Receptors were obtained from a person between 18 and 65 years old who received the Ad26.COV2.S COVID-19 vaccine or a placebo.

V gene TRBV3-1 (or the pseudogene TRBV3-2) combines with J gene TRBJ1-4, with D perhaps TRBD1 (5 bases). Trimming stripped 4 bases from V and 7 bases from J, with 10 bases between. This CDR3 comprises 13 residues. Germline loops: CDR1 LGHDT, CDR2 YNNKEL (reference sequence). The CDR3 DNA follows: TGTGCCAGCAGCCTCGGGGGGAGTGAAAAACTGTTTTTT. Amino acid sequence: CASSLGGSEKLFF.

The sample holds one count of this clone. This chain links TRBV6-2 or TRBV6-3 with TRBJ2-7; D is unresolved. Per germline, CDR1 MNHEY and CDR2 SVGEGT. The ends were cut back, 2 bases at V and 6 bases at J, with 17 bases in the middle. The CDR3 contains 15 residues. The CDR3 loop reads CASSYGSPQDREQYF. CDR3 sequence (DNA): TGTGCCAGCAGTTACGGGTCGCCCCAGGATCGCGAGCAGTACTTC.

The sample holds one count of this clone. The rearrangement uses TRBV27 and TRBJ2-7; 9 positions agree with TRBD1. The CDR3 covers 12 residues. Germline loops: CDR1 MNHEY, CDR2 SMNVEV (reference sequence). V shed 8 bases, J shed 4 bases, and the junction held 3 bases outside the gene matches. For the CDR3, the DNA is TGTGCCAGCGGGACAGGGCGTTACGAGCAGTACTTC. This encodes CASGTGRYEQYF.

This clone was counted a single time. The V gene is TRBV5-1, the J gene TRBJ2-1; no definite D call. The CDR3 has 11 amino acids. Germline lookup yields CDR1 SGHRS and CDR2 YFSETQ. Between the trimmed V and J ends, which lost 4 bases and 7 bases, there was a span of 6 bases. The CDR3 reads CASSVENEQFF. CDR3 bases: TGCGCCAGCAGCGTAGAGAATGAGCAGTTCTTC.

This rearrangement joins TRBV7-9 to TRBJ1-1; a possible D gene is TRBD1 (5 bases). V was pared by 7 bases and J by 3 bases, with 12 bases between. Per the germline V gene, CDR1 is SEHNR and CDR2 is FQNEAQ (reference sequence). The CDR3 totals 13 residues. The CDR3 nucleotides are TGTGCCAGCACCATCGACAGCTACACTGAAGCTTTCTTT. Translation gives CASTIDSYTEAFF.

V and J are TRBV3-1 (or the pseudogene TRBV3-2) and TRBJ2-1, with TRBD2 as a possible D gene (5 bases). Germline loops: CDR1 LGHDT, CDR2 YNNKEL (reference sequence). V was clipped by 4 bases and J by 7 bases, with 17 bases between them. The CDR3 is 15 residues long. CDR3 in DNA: TGTGCCAGCAGCCTCTATCCGAGGGCCGAGAATGAGCAGTTCTTC. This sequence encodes CASSLYPRAENEQFF.

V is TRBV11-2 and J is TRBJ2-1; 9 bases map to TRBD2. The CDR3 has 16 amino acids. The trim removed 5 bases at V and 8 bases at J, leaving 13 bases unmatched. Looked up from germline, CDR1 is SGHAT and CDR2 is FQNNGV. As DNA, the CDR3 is TGTGCCAGCAGCCTCCCGACTAGCGGCCAAAAACATGAGCAGTTCTTC. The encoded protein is CASSLPTSGQKHEQFF.

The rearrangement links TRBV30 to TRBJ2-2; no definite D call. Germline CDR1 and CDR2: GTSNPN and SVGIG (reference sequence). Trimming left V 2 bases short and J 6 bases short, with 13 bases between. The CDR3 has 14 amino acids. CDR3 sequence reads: CAWSIIHGPGELFF. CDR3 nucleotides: TGTGCCTGGAGTATAATACACGGCCCCGGGGAGCTGTTTTTT.

The CDR3 DNA reads as TGTGCCAGCAGCTTAGTGGGCCGACGGAGGAACACTGAAGCTTTCTTT. Amino acid sequence: CASSLVGRRRNTEAFF. The chain carries TRBV13 and TRBJ1-1; D unclear. Germline V lookup: CDR1 PRHDT, CDR2 FYEKMQ (reference sequence). CDR3 size: 16 residues. The V and J ends lost 1 base and 1 base respectively, with 13 bases between them.

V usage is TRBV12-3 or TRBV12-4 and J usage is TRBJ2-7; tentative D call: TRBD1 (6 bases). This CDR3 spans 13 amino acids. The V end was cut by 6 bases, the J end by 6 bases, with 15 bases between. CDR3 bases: TGTGCCAGCAGCCGGAGAGGACAGCCCGAGCAGTACTTC. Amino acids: CASSRRGQPEQYF.

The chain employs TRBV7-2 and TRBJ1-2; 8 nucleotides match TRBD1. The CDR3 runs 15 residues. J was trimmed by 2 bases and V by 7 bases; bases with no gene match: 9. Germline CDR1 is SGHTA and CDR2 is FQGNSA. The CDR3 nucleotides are TGTGCCAGCACCCCGGTCGCAGGGGGCAACTATGGCTACACCTTC. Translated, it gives CASTPVAGGNYGYTF.

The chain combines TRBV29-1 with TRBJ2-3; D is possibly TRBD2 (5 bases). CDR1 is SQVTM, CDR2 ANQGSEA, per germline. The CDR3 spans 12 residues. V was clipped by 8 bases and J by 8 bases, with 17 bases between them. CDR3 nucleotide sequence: TGCAGCCAGAGGGCAGGCCCAGGTACGCAGTATTTT. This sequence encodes CSQRAGPGTQYF.

The CDR3 reads CASRGGDTGQETQYF. The CDR3 coding sequence is TGTGCCAGCAGGGGGGGGGACACTGGCCAAGAGACCCAGTACTTC. V gene TRBV6-5 combines with J gene TRBJ2-5; TRBD2 is a possible D gene (7 bases). CDR1 is MNHEY and CDR2 is SVGAGI in the germline V gene. The CDR3 loop spans 15 amino acids. Trimming removed 6 bases at V and 1 base at J, with 15 bases between.

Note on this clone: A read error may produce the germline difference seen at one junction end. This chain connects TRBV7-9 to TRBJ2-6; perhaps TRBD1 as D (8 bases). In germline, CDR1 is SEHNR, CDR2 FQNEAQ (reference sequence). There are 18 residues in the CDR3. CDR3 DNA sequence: TGTGCCAGCAGCCTAGCGGACAGGGCCCACTCTGGGGCCAACGTCCTGACTTTC. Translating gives CASSLADRAHSGANVLTF.

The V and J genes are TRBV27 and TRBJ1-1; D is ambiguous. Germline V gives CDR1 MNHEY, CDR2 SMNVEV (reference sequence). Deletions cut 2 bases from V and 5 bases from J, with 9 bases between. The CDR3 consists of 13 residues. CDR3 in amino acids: CASSLKSRTEAFF. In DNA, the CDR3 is TGTGCCAGCAGTTTAAAGAGTCGAACTGAAGCTTTCTTT.

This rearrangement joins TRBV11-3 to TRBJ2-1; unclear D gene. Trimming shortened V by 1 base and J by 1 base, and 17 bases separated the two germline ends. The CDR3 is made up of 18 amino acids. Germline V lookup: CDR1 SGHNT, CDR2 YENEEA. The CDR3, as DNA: TGTGCCAGCAGCTTAGGGTGGCAGCCCCTTGGTTCCTACAATGAGCAGTTCTTC. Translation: CASSLGWQPLGSYNEQFF. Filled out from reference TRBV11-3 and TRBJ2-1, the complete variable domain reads EAGVVQSPRYKIIEKKQPVAFWCNPISGHNTLYWYLQNLGQGPELLIRYENEEAVDDSQLPKDRFSAERLKGVDSTLKIQPAELGDSAVYLCASSLGWQPLGSYNEQFFGPGTRLTVL.

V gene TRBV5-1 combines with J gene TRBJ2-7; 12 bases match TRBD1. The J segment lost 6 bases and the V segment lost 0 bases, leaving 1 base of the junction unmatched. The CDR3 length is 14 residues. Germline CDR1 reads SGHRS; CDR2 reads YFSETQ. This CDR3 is CASSLGDRGPEQYF. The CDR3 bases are TGCGCCAGCAGCTTGGGGGACAGGGGGCCCGAGCAGTACTTC.

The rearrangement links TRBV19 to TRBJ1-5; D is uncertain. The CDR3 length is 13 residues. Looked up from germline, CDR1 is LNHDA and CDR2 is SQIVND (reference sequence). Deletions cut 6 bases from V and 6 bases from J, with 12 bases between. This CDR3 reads CASSPEYGQPQHF. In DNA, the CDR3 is TGTGCCAGTAGCCCAGAGTATGGTCAGCCCCAGCATTTT. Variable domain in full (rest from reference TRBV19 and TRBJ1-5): DGGITQSPKYLFRKEGQNVTLSCEQNLNHDAMYWYRQDPGQGLRLIYYSQIVNDFQKGDIAEGYSVSREKKESFPLTVTSAQKNPTAFYLCASSPEYGQPQHFGDGTRLSIL.

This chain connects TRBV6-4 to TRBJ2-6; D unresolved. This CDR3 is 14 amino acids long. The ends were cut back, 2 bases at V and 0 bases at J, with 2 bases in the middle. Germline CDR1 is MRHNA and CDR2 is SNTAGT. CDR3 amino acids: CASSDVSGANVLTF. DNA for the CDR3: TGTGCCAGCAGTGACGTCTCTGGGGCCAACGTCCTGACTTTC.

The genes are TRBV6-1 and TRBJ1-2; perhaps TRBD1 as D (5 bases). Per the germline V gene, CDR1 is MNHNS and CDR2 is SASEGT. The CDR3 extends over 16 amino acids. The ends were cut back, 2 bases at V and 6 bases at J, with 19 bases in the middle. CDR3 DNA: TGTGCCAGCAGTGAATTTCGGGGCCGATCAACCCATGGCTACACCTTC. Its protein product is CASSEFRGRSTHGYTF.

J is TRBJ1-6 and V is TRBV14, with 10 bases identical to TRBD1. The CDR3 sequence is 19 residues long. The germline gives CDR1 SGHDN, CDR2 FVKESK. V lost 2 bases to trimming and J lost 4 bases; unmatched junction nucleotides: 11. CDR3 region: CASSQRDRGEGRYNSPLHF. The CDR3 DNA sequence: TGTGCCAGCAGCCAAAGGGACAGGGGTGAAGGGCGATATAATTCACCCCTCCACTTT.

The CDR3 DNA reads TGTGCCAGCAGCTTGGGGTCTGGGGCCAACGTCCTGACTTTC. Translated, it gives CASSLGSGANVLTF. J is TRBJ2-6 and V is TRBV5-5; D is undetermined. V was clipped by 0 bases and J by 1 base, with 2 bases between them. CDR1 and CDR2 (germline): SGHKS, YYEKEE (reference sequence). The CDR3 covers 14 residues.

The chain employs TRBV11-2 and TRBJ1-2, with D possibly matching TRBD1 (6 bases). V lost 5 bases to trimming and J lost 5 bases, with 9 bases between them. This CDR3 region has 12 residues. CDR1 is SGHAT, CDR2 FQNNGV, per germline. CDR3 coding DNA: TGTGCCAGCAGCAGGGGGTTGTATGGCTACACCTTC. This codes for CASSRGLYGYTF.

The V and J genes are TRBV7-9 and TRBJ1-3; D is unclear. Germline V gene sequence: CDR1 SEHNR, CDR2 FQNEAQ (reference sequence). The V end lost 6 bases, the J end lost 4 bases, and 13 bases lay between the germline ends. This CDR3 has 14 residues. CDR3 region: CASSHDGPGNTIYF. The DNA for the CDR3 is TGTGCCAGCAGTCACGATGGGCCCGGAAACACCATATATTTT. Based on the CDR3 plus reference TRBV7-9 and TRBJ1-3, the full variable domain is DTGVSQNPRHKITKRGQNVTFRCDPISEHNRLYWYRQTLGQGPEFLTYFQNEAQLEKSRLLSDRFSAERPKGSFSTLEIQRTEQGDSAMYLCASSHDGPGNTIYFGEGSWLTVV.